Listed here are 16 T cell receptor beta chains from one sample, sequenced in a study of resident and recirculating memory T cells in vitiligo. Using immunoSEQ multiplex PCR, the repertoire was profiled, and TCRdb retains in-frame clones only, with some absent. The sample lists 70,000 to 95,000 clones, just over 90% occurring once. The sample consisted of blood. The receptors come from a male donor with vitiligo.

This clone showed up just once. J is TRBJ2-1 and V is TRBV7-6; TRBD2 agrees at 11 bases. Germline trimming cut 4 bases from V and 3 bases from J; bases unmatched to any gene: 5. In germline, CDR1 is SGHVS, CDR2 FNYEAQ. The CDR3 contains 16 residues. The CDR3 loop is CASSSPGLADYNEQFF. CDR3 coding DNA: TGTGCCAGCAGCTCCCCGGGACTAGCGGACTACAATGAGCAGTTCTTC.

This clone was counted once. V and J are TRBV6-5 and TRBJ2-7; 8 bases line up with TRBD1. The germline V gene encodes CDR1 MNHEY and CDR2 SVGAGI. J was trimmed by 2 bases and V by 8 bases; bases with no gene match: 8. The CDR3 loop spans 14 amino acids. CDR3 DNA sequence: TGTGCCAGCGGGACAGGACGTCCTCCCTACGAGCAGTACTTC. This gives the protein CASGTGRPPYEQYF.

The chain recombines TRBV4-1 with TRBJ1-2, with 7 bases lining up with TRBD1. Germline CDR1 is MGHRA and CDR2 is YSYEKL. This CDR3 is built from 16 residues. After removal of 3 bases from V and 0 bases from J, the junction contained 7 bases not matched to a gene. Here the CDR3 reads CASSQLRDRPNYGYTF. In DNA, the CDR3 is TGCGCCAGCAGCCAGCTTAGGGACAGACCTAACTATGGCTACACCTTC.

The chain joins TRBV7-9 to TRBJ1-5; D might be TRBD1 (5 bases). Per the germline V gene, CDR1 is SEHNR and CDR2 is FQNEAQ (reference sequence). This CDR3 spans 15 amino acids. V lost 1 base to trimming and J lost 2 bases, with 9 bases between them. CDR3 amino acids: CASSLEGGGNQPQHF. The CDR3 DNA sequence: TGTGCCAGCAGCTTAGAAGGAGGGGGCAATCAGCCCCAGCATTTT. Variable domain in full (rest from reference TRBV7-9 and TRBJ1-5): DTGVSQNPRHKITKRGQNVTFRCDPISEHNRLYWYRQTLGQGPEFLTYFQNEAQLEKSRLLSDRFSAERPKGSFSTLEIQRTEQGDSAMYLCASSLEGGGNQPQHFGDGTRLSIL.

The V gene is TRBV7-2, the J gene TRBJ2-5; the match to TRBD2 covers 10 bases. CDR1 and CDR2 (germline): SGHTA, FQGNSA. V shed 3 bases and J 4 bases; nucleotides not matched to a gene: 11. The CDR3 loop spans 17 amino acids. Written as DNA, the CDR3 is TGTGCCAGCAGCTTGAGGGGGAGCGGGAGGGCACTAGAGACCCAGTACTTC. The encoded protein is CASSLRGSGRALETQYF. Looking up the rest from reference TRBV7-2 and TRBJ2-5 gives the full variable domain: GAGVSQSPSNKVTEKGKDVELRCDPISGHTALYWYRQSLGQGLEFLIYFQGNSAPDKSGLPSDRFSAERTGGSVSTLTIQRTQQEDSAVYLCASSLRGSGRALETQYFGPGTRLLVL.

This rearrangement joins TRBV2 to TRBJ2-5, with 9 bases matching TRBD2. The CDR3 spans 16 residues. J gave up 5 bases and V 2 bases, and 9 bases lay outside the gene matches. Germline V gene data show CDR1 as SNHLY and CDR2 as FYNNEI. The CDR3 loop is CASSERVAGALETQYF. The CDR3 nucleotides are TGTGCCAGCAGTGAAAGGGTAGCGGGAGCCCTTGAGACCCAGTACTTC.

In this sample, this clone turned up once. This CDR3 is CASSVGLAGTSSYEQYF. The CDR3 nucleotides read TGTGCCAGCAGCGTGGGACTAGCGGGAACCAGCTCCTACGAGCAGTACTTC. This sequence joins TRBV5-4 and TRBJ2-7, with 13 nucleotides matching TRBD2. The CDR3 has 17 residues. CDR1 is SGHNT, CDR2 YYREEE, per germline (reference sequence). The ends lost 4 bases at V and 0 bases at J; junction bases unmatched: 7.

This chain links TRBV9 with TRBJ2-3, with D perhaps TRBD2 (5 bases). With 1 base removed from V and 5 bases from J, the gap between germline ends came to 8 bases. The germline V gene has CDR1 SGDLS and CDR2 YYNGEE. This CDR3 comprises 13 residues. The CDR3 DNA reads TGTGCCAGCAGCGTATCGGGGAAAGATACGCAGTATTTT. Its protein product is CASSVSGKDTQYF.

The V and J genes are TRBV19 and TRBJ2-4; 10 bases map to TRBD2. Germline CDR1 reads LNHDA; CDR2 reads SQIVND (reference sequence). After removal of 5 bases from V and 6 bases from J, the junction contained 4 bases not matched to a gene. CDR3 length: 14 residues. CDR3 nucleotide sequence: TGTGCCAGTAGTCTAGCGGGAGTTGGAAACATTCAGTACTTC. This translates into CASSLAGVGNIQYF.

This clone was counted once. The chain uses TRBV5-1 and TRBJ2-5; 9 bases line up with TRBD2. This CDR3 is built from 15 residues. The ends lost 5 bases at V and 5 bases at J; junction bases unmatched: 10. Germline loops: CDR1 SGHRS, CDR2 YFSETQ. Here the CDR3 reads CASRILAGVEETQYF. CDR3 bases: TGCGCCAGCAGAATATTAGCGGGAGTTGAGGAGACCCAGTACTTC.

The genes are TRBV7-8 and TRBJ2-1, with D possibly being TRBD2 (6 bases). Germline assignment: CDR1 SGHVS and CDR2 FQNEAQ. There are 15 residues in the CDR3. Trimming pared 5 bases from V and 4 bases from J, leaving 15 bases between. CDR3 loop: CASSLRPSAYNEQFF. The CDR3 DNA reads as TGTGCCAGCAGCCTTAGACCTAGCGCATACAATGAGCAGTTCTTC.

The gene calls are TRBV30 and TRBJ1-1, with TRBD1 matching over 7 bases. Looked up from germline, CDR1 is GTSNPN and CDR2 is SVGIG (reference sequence). Trimming cost V 3 bases and J 1 base; bases outside gene matches: 14. The CDR3 covers 17 residues. CDR3 loop: CAWRPKARTGRNTEAFF. The CDR3, as DNA: TGTGCCTGGAGACCCAAGGCCCGGACAGGCCGGAACACTGAAGCTTTCTTT.

This chain uses TRBV7-8 with TRBJ2-1, with a tentative D call TRBD2 (5 bases). The length of the CDR3 is 17 residues. Germline loops: CDR1 SGHVS, CDR2 FQNEAQ. V dropped 4 bases and J dropped 6 bases, with 22 bases sitting between them. The CDR3 sequence is CASSSRPYGGLGNEQFF. The CDR3 DNA sequence: TGTGCCAGCAGCTCAAGGCCATACGGAGGACTCGGCAATGAGCAGTTCTTC.

The chain recombines TRBV19 with TRBJ1-5; D is perhaps TRBD1 (5 bases). V lost 2 bases and J lost 0, with 8 bases in between. The CDR3 is 15 residues long. Germline lookup yields CDR1 LNHDA and CDR2 SQIVND (reference sequence). As DNA, the CDR3 is TGTGCCAGTAGTATATCGGGGGGTAGCAATCAGCCCCAGCATTTT. Translated, it gives CASSISGGSNQPQHF.

The chain is built from TRBV15 and TRBJ2-7; 8 positions agree with TRBD1. The CDR3 spans 17 residues. The V and J ends lost 1 base and 2 bases, in that order; junction bases with no gene match: 10. Germline assignment: CDR1 LNHNV and CDR2 YYDKDF (reference sequence). The chain's CDR3 is CATSRALTGTGAYEQYF. The CDR3 DNA is TGTGCCACCAGCAGAGCCCTAACAGGGACAGGAGCCTACGAGCAGTACTTC.

The genes are TRBV5-4 and TRBJ2-5; 9 nucleotides match TRBD2. The CDR3 extends over 16 amino acids. In germline, CDR1 is SGHNT, CDR2 YYREEE (reference sequence). V dropped 4 bases and J dropped 5; count of bases not matched to a gene: 12. The CDR3 spells CASSLGLARGGETQYF. DNA of the CDR3: TGTGCCAGCAGCCTCGGACTAGCGAGGGGTGGGGAGACCCAGTACTTC.